The 4 T cell receptor beta chains below all came from one sample that was sequenced in a study of T cells in Graves' hyperthyroidism and ophthalmopathy. The investigators amplified TCR beta CDR3 regions from RNA transcripts. HTBI primers were used for first-round RT-PCR of the TCR CDR3. MiXCR, run by TCRdb on the multiplex PCR reads, gives a single entry per CDR3 protein. The data show about 350,000 distinct CDR3 sequences, approximately 13% seen once. Input material: blood. The receptor set was obtained from a woman in her 30s with Graves' hyperthyroidism.

This clonotype came up many times. This chain uses TRBV30 with TRBJ1-5, with unresolved D. CDR3 length: 13 residues. Germline CDR1 is GTSNPN and CDR2 is SVGIG (reference sequence). The ends were cut back, 3 bases at V and 2 bases at J, with 8 bases in the middle. CDR3 sequence: CAWRTRGNQPQHF. For the CDR3, the DNA is TGTGCCTGGAGGACAAGAGGCAATCAGCCCCAGCATTTT.

The table lists this clonotype with a few counts. The junction and the germline gene differ at one end; a read error may be behind it. The chain uses TRBV5-1 and TRBJ2-1; 7 bases match TRBD1. The CDR3 loop spans 15 amino acids. Germline V gene data show CDR1 as SGHRS and CDR2 as YFSETQ. The DNA of the CDR3 is TGCGCCAGCAGTTTGGAGCCCTACAGGGGTGATGAGCAGTTCTTC. Translated: CASSLEPYRGDEQFF.

This clonotype was seen many times. The chain employs TRBV6-1 and TRBJ2-2; D tentatively fits TRBD1 or TRBD2 (5 bases each). CDR1 MNHNS and CDR2 SASEGT come from the germline V gene. V was cut by 7 bases and J by 4 bases, with 10 bases left in between. CDR3 length: 13 amino acids. The CDR3 nucleotides read TGTGCCAGCACCCCCGGGGCCACCGGGGAGCTGTTTTTT. It specifies CASTPGATGELFF.

The chain links TRBV29-1 to TRBJ1-1, with 7 bases aligning to TRBD1. V gave up 1 base and J gave up 1 base; unmatched junction bases: 3. The CDR3 consists of 14 residues. Germline V gene data show CDR1 as SQVTM and CDR2 as ANQGSEA. Written as DNA, the CDR3 is TGCAGCGTTGAAGGACAGGGTAAGAACACTGAAGCTTTCTTT. Encoded protein: CSVEGQGKNTEAFF.